This T cell receptor (beta chain) derives from a study of PD-L1 blockade in urothelial cancer. Across the whole study: Prior chemotherapy in patients spanned 0 to 3 regimens. Blood was evaluated 3 weeks (second dose) and 6 weeks after therapy began.

Points from the study as a whole: Blood TCR clonality below the median before treatment was a predictor of better survival.

There are many counts of this clone. What it recognizes is unknown. The protocol was immunoSEQ multiplex PCR, while the TCRdb copy is restricted to in-frame clones and leaves out a portion. This sample has 70,000 or so clones, with roughly 90% found just once. Sample time point: pretreatment peripheral blood. Trimming shortened V by 5 bases and J by 4 bases, and 8 bases separated the two germline ends. The V gene's germline CDR1 is KGHSH and CDR2 LQKENI. The CDR3 is 13 amino acids. The material was PBMCs, obtained around atezolizumab (anti-PD-L1) treatment. The sequence derives from a man aged 65 to 79 with urothelial cancer. V is TRBV18 and J is TRBJ1-4, with D possibly being TRBD1 (6 bases). The CDR3 sequence: CASSTGFNEKLFF. The CDR3 coding sequence is TGTGCCAGCTCAACAGGGTTTAATGAAAAACTGTTTTTT.